This TCR beta chain was documented in a study of shared clonotypes between healthy human individuals. Each of the donors was a healthy adult who was HIV-negative and had not had a recent acute infection or vaccination. Genomic DNA came from around 84 million PBMCs in unsorted samples. Study results and caveats: Clonotype sharing levels among donors were expected to vary with sequencing depth.

Measured with immunoSEQ multiplex PCR; TCRdb has only the in-frame clones, and not every one. The sample shows hundreds of thousands of clones, around 79% of them seen only once. The CDR3 contains 14 residues. Germline lookup yields CDR1 MDHEN and CDR2 SYDVKM. V gave up 5 bases and J gave up 3 bases, with 14 bases separating them. This clone turned up a few times. No antigen is known for it. The specimen was PBMCs. V gene TRBV28 combines with J gene TRBJ2-7; the D gene is possibly TRBD2 (5 bases). The sequence derives from a woman between 40 and 55 years old in good health. Some clones in this sample may be carry-over from other donors' samples. CDR3 bases: TGTGCCAGCAGTGAAGTTAGCGAGAACTACGAGCAGTACTTC. The encoded protein is CASSEVSENYEQYF.